A single sample is the source of the 26 T cell receptor beta chains below, sequenced in a study of CD8+ T cells in alopecia areata. Extracted from the samples, RNA was reverse transcribed into cDNA to serve as the sequencing template. Data came from immunoSEQ multiplex PCR; TCRdb stores just in-frame clones and leaves some out. The table has about 270,000 clones, approximately 60% seen once. Treatment denoted: oral pan-JAK inhibitor, 5-10 mg twice daily. The sequences come from CD4+ T cells sorted from blood, collected around week 54, from a patient treated with tofacitinib. All receptors come from a human donor with alopecia areata.

This clone was observed a handful of times. The rearrangement links TRBV10-2 to TRBJ2-1; the match to TRBD2 covers 9 bases. The V gene end was trimmed by 6 bases and the J gene end by 6 bases; junction bases not matched to a gene: 3. This CDR3 region has 13 residues. Germline CDR1 WSHSY, CDR2 SAAADI. CDR3 amino acids: CASRVAGANEQFF. CDR3 DNA sequence: TGCGCCAGCAGAGTAGCGGGAGCCAATGAGCAGTTCTTC.

Only a few counts were recorded for this clone. In DNA form, the CDR3 reads TGCAGCGTTGGGGGGGGCAACACTGAAGCTTTCTTT. Residues: CSVGGGNTEAFF. V gene TRBV29-1 combines with J gene TRBJ1-1; a possible D gene is TRBD1 (6 bases). Trimming cost V 4 bases and J 2 bases, with 8 bases left between them. The germline CDR1 and CDR2 sequences are SQVTM and ANQGSEA. This CDR3 spans 12 amino acids. Full variable domain (missing parts from reference TRBV29-1 and TRBJ1-1): SAVISQKPSRDICQRGTSLTIQCQVDSQVTMMFWYRQQPGQSLTLIATANQGSEATYESGFVIDKFPISRPNLTFSTLTVSNMSPEDSSIYLCSVGGGNTEAFFGQGTRLTVV.

The rearrangement uses TRBV2 and TRBJ1-4; D gene ambiguous. V was trimmed by 3 bases and J by 0 bases, leaving 5 bases between them. The V gene's germline CDR1 is SNHLY and CDR2 FYNNEI. The CDR3 consists of 14 residues. CDR3 DNA: TGTGCCAGCAGTGAGACAACAACTAATGAAAAACTGTTTTTT. This translates into CASSETTTNEKLFF.

Details on this clone: Other DNA sequences from this sample encode an identical CDR3 as well. The V gene is TRBV7-9, the J gene TRBJ1-6; 8 bases agree with TRBD1. J gave up 7 bases and V 5 bases, and 4 bases lay outside the gene matches. Germline V gene data show CDR1 as SEHNR and CDR2 as FQNEAQ (reference sequence). The CDR3 contains 14 residues. The CDR3 DNA follows: TGTGCCAGCAGCCCCCGACAGGGGAATTCACCCCTCCACTTT. This codes for CASSPRQGNSPLHF.

The chain couples TRBV9 to TRBJ1-4; 10 nucleotides match TRBD1. The CDR3 spans 16 residues. V dropped 0 bases and J dropped 7; count of bases not matched to a gene: 6. The germline gives CDR1 SGDLS, CDR2 YYNGEE. CDR3 protein: CASSVATGGAGEKLFF. In DNA form, the CDR3 reads TGTGCCAGCAGCGTAGCGACAGGGGGCGCGGGTGAAAAACTGTTTTTT.

The chain carries TRBV5-1 and TRBJ1-1; no definite D call. V lost 1 base, J lost 2 bases, and 9 bases lay in between. The germline gives CDR1 SGHRS, CDR2 YFSETQ. The CDR3 sequence is 14 residues long. CDR3 region: CASSLIGRNTEAFF. In nucleotides, the CDR3 is TGCGCCAGCAGCTTGATTGGGAGAAACACTGAAGCTTTCTTT. The variable domain in full, with the rest retrieved from reference TRBV5-1 and TRBJ1-1, is KAGVTQTPRYLIKTRGQQVTLSCSPISGHRSVSWYQQTPGQGLQFLFEYFSETQRNKGNFPGRFSGRQFSNSRSEMNVSTLELGDSALYLCASSLIGRNTEAFFGQGTRLTVV.

As regards this clone: In the same sample, other DNA sequences code for this CDR3. This sequence joins TRBV25-1 and TRBJ2-7; D gene ambiguous. The CDR3 is 11 residues long. Germline values: CDR1 MGHDK, CDR2 SYGVNS. Trimming stripped 6 bases from V and 4 bases from J, with 7 bases between. CDR3 nucleotide sequence: TGTGCCAGCAGCGTGGGGTACGAGCAGTACTTC. Translated: CASSVGYEQYF.

The chain has TRBV5-6 and TRBJ2-2; 7 bases agree with TRBD1. In germline, CDR1 is SGHDT, CDR2 YYEEEE. The CDR3 extends over 16 amino acids. The ends lost 4 bases at V and 5 bases at J; junction bases unmatched: 11. This CDR3 reads CASSLRTGWLTGELFF. The CDR3 coding sequence is TGTGCCAGCAGCCTAAGGACAGGATGGTTAACCGGGGAGCTGTTTTTT.

A few counts support this clone. The rearrangement joins TRBV7-2 to TRBJ2-3; D might be TRBD1 (5 bases). The CDR3 has 14 residues. Deletions cut 6 bases from V and 0 bases from J, with 10 bases between. Germline CDR1 and CDR2: SGHTA and FQGNSA. The CDR3 sequence is CASSRQSSTDTQYF. CDR3 DNA: TGTGCCAGCAGTCGACAGTCTAGCACAGATACGCAGTATTTT.

The chain uses TRBV30 and TRBJ1-1; D gene unclear. CDR1 GTSNPN and CDR2 SVGIG come from the germline V gene (reference sequence). V was pared by 3 bases and J by 8 bases, with 16 bases between. The CDR3 sequence is 13 residues long. CDR3 sequence (DNA): TGTGCCTGGAGCGGACGGGGTTTTGGCGAAGCTTTCTTT. Residues: CAWSGRGFGEAFF. Full variable domain (rest looked up from reference TRBV30 and TRBJ1-1): SQTIHQWPATLVQPVGSPLSLECTVEGTSNPNLYWYRQAAGRGLQLLFYSVGIGQISSEVPQNLSASRPQDRQFILSSKKLLLSDSGFYLCAWSGRGFGEAFFGQGTRLTVV.

This clone was counted a single time. V usage is TRBV30 and J usage is TRBJ2-1; no clear D gene. This CDR3 spans 15 amino acids. Germline V CDR1 and CDR2: GTSNPN, SVGIG (reference sequence). V lost 0 bases and J lost 1, with 10 bases in between. The DNA for the CDR3 is TGTGCCTGGAGTGTCTACACCCTGTCCTACAATGAGCAGTTCTTC. Translating gives CAWSVYTLSYNEQFF.

The chain uses TRBV15 and TRBJ2-5; TRBD2 is a possible D gene (6 bases). The V and J ends lost 3 bases and 5 bases respectively, with 13 bases between them. This CDR3 comprises 14 residues. Looked up from germline, CDR1 is LNHNV and CDR2 is YYDKDF (reference sequence). The CDR3 loop reads CATSRTSDVETQYF. The CDR3 bases are TGTGCCACCAGCAGGACTAGTGATGTGGAGACCCAGTACTTC.

The chain is built from TRBV30 and TRBJ2-1; 8 positions match TRBD1. CDR3 length equals 17 residues. CDR1 is GTSNPN, CDR2 SVGIG, per germline (reference sequence). V trimming: 2 bases; J trimming: 0 bases; junction bases outside the gene matches: 9. The CDR3 loop is CAWSPNRQGISYNEQFF. The CDR3 region has the DNA TGTGCCTGGAGTCCGAATCGACAGGGGATCTCCTACAATGAGCAGTTCTTC.

This sequence joins TRBV4-3 and TRBJ2-3; D is possibly TRBD2 (6 bases). CDR1 and CDR2 (germline): LGHNA, YSLEER. The V end was cut by 0 bases, the J end by 0 bases, with 10 bases between. CDR3 size: 16 residues. Here the CDR3 reads CASSQDSLASTDTQYF. CDR3 DNA: TGCGCCAGCAGCCAAGATTCACTAGCTAGCACAGATACGCAGTATTTT.

CDR3 coding DNA: TGCGCCAGCAGCTTGCCTGGGGGGTTCGGATCTGGGGCCAACGTCCTGACTTTC. It is translated as CASSLPGGFGSGANVLTF. This rearrangement joins TRBV5-1 to TRBJ2-6, with a weak D call TRBD2 (6 bases). V lost 1 base and J 1 base, leaving 15 bases between the germline ends. Germline CDR1 SGHRS, CDR2 YFSETQ. The CDR3 consists of 18 residues.

This clone was picked up a small number of times. The chain carries TRBV2 and TRBJ1-1; D remains unclear. The CDR3 has 14 amino acids. The germline CDR1 and CDR2 sequences are SNHLY and FYNNEI. Trimming pared 6 bases from V and 1 base from J, leaving 12 bases between. The CDR3 DNA reads TGTGCCAGCAGGAGTAACAGACCGAACACTGAAGCTTTCTTT. Its protein is CASRSNRPNTEAFF. Supplemented by reference TRBV2 and TRBJ1-1, the full variable domain reads EPEVTQTPSHQVTQMGQEVILRCVPISNHLYFYWYRQILGQKVEFLVSFYNNEISEKSEIFDDQFSVERPDGSNFTLKIRSTKLEDSAMYFCASRSNRPNTEAFFGQGTRLTVV.

The chain combines TRBV30 with TRBJ1-4, with 8 positions matching TRBD1. CDR3 length: 12 residues. Germline CDR1 GTSNPN, CDR2 SVGIG (reference sequence). Trimming cost V 6 bases and J 8 bases; bases outside gene matches: 5. CDR3 nucleotides: TGTGCCTGCGGACAGGGTCAAGAAAAACTGTTTTTT. Its translation is CACGQGQEKLFF.

V usage is TRBV30 and J usage is TRBJ1-5; D remains unclear. V was cut by 4 bases and J by 2 bases, with 18 bases left in between. CDR1 and CDR2 (germline): GTSNPN, SVGIG (reference sequence). The CDR3 totals 16 residues. CDR3 residues: CAWMSGGGSGNQPQHF. The CDR3 DNA reads TGTGCCTGGATGTCAGGAGGTGGTAGTGGCAATCAGCCCCAGCATTTT. The variable domain in full, completed from reference TRBV30 and TRBJ1-5, reads SQTIHQWPATLVQPVGSPLSLECTVEGTSNPNLYWYRQAAGRGLQLLFYSVGIGQISSEVPQNLSASRPQDRQFILSSKKLLLSDSGFYLCAWMSGGGSGNQPQHFGDGTRLSIL.

V gene TRBV29-1 combines with J gene TRBJ2-1, with 8 bases identical to TRBD1. The CDR3 totals 12 residues. The V and J ends lost 7 bases and 7 bases, in that order; junction bases with no gene match: 6. Germline V CDR1 and CDR2: SQVTM, ANQGSEA. As DNA, the CDR3 is TGCAGCGCTGACAGGGGAGGTAATGAGCAGTTCTTC. Translating it yields CSADRGGNEQFF.

This clone was seen only a few times. This rearrangement joins TRBV6-5 to TRBJ1-2, with D unclear. Germline CDR1 and CDR2: MNHEY and SVGAGI. V was shortened by 0 bases and J by 4 bases, with 6 bases between the two germline ends. CDR3 length equals 13 residues. CDR3 protein: CASSYSFSYGYTF. CDR3 nucleotide sequence: TGTGCCAGCAGTTACTCCTTTAGCTATGGCTACACCTTC.

The chain is built from TRBV29-1 and TRBJ2-1; D gene unclear. The V and J ends lost 4 bases and 4 bases respectively, with 8 bases between them. CDR3 length equals 12 residues. Per the germline V gene, CDR1 is SQVTM and CDR2 is ANQGSEA. The CDR3 DNA is TGCAGCGTTGGAGAAATGTACAATGAGCAGTTCTTC. Amino acid sequence: CSVGEMYNEQFF.

The chain uses TRBV30 and TRBJ2-7; D call uncertain. With 0 bases removed from V and 3 bases from J, the gap between germline ends came to 15 bases. The CDR3 is 15 amino acids. Germline V gene lookup returns CDR1 GTSNPN and CDR2 SVGIG (reference sequence). The CDR3 spells CAWSVRGTFNYEQYF. In DNA, the CDR3 is TGTGCCTGGAGTGTACGCGGAACATTTAACTACGAGCAGTACTTC.

The rearrangement links TRBV5-1 to TRBJ2-3; D remains unclear. In germline, CDR1 is SGHRS, CDR2 YFSETQ. V lost 0 bases and J 5 bases, leaving 4 bases between the germline ends. The CDR3 contains 12 residues. CDR3 sequence reads: CASSLDLDTQYF. CDR3 in DNA: TGCGCCAGCAGCTTGGACCTAGATACGCAGTATTTT.

V gene TRBV6-6 combines with J gene TRBJ1-2, with TRBD1 identical over 9 bases. There are 14 residues in the CDR3. V shed 2 bases and J 8 bases; nucleotides not matched to a gene: 6. Germline CDR1 and CDR2: MNHNY and SVGAGI (reference sequence). CDR3 amino acids: CASSYTGGRRGYTF. The CDR3 region has the DNA TGTGCCAGCAGTTACACAGGGGGCCGACGAGGCTACACCTTC.

The chain uses TRBV15 and TRBJ1-5; 8 positions match TRBD1. The CDR3 covers 14 residues. CDR1 and CDR2 (germline): LNHNV, YYDKDF (reference sequence). J was trimmed by 6 bases and V by 8 bases; bases with no gene match: 9. For the CDR3, the DNA is TGTGCCACCTCCCTCGACAGGGGAGGTCAGCCCCAGCATTTT. It yields the protein CATSLDRGGQPQHF. Together with reference TRBV15 and TRBJ1-5, the CDR3 gives the full variable domain: DAMVIQNPRYQVTQFGKPVTLSCSQTLNHNVMYWYQQKSSQAPKLLFHYYDKDFNNEADTPDNFQSRRPNTSFCFLDIRSPGLGDTAMYLCATSLDRGGQPQHFGDGTRLSIL.

The V call is TRBV30, the J call TRBJ1-2; D remains unclear. Germline CDR1 and CDR2: GTSNPN and SVGIG (reference sequence). V lost 7 bases and J 0 bases, leaving 18 bases between the germline ends. The CDR3 is 15 amino acids. DNA of the CDR3: TGTGCCTCCACCCATGGGTCAGTCACTAACTATGGCTACACCTTC. Amino acids: CASTHGSVTNYGYTF.